The TCR beta chain described here comes from a study of blood T cell repertoires in COVID-19. All enrollees were roughly 18 to 89 years old and from about two dozen US areas. Participants had their cohort set by participant-reported clinical history. In the original workflow: The authors estimated nucleated cell counts from reference gene primer amplification. TCRdb's copy holds only in-frame clones and misses some; the assay was immunoSEQ multiplex PCR. The DNA gave D and trimming, while V, J and clone size come from that table. The sample carries roughly 190,000 clones, approximately 91% recorded once. The CDR3 loop spans 12 amino acids. V lost 5 bases and J lost 8, with 11 bases in between. The V gene's germline CDR1 is SNHLY and CDR2 FYNNEI.

J is TRBJ2-3 and V is TRBV2; D might be TRBD2 (6 bases). The receptor's source is a woman aged 18-30 years who had recovered from COVID-19. The sample taken for sequencing was PBMCs or T cells enriched from blood (not recorded which). The CDR3 DNA reads TGTGCCAGCAGTTTTAGCGGAAGTACGCAGTATTTT. Residues: CASSFSGSTQYF. The variable domain in full, completed from reference TRBV2 and TRBJ2-3, reads EPEVTQTPSHQVTQMGQEVILRCVPISNHLYFYWYRQILGQKVEFLVSFYNNEISEKSEIFDDQFSVERPDGSNFTLKIRSTKLEDSAMYFCASSFSGSTQYFGPGTRLTVL.